This T cell receptor beta chain originates from a study of T-cell memory formation after mild COVID-19. For the study at large: In these data, TCR clusters were largely donor specific.

Germline V gene data show CDR1 as SGHTA and CDR2 as FQGTGA. V gave up 1 base and J gave up 5 bases, with 9 bases separating them. The CDR3 is 13 amino acids. From the 5' RACE reads, TCRdb called clonotypes with MiXCR, one entry per CDR3 protein. The repertoire has approximately 150,000 distinct CDR3 sequences, 15% to 20% of them found once; the top ten carry around 2.5%. Study-level results: Some clones that responded were present in memory (sampled pre-infection), which suggests cross-reactive memory joined. In second-wave clones peaking day 37, SARS-CoV-2 specificity remained unconfirmed.

There are a few counts of this clonotype. Its target is unknown. The chain couples TRBV7-3 to TRBJ2-7; D assignment may be TRBD1 or TRBD2 (5 bases each). Sequencing used PBMCs or a T cell subset sorted from them (not recorded which). The sequence derives from an adult woman who had mild COVID-19 (a few samples of this study predate the infection). Cell type and time point are not known. The CDR3 DNA is TGTGCCAGCAGCTTAAATAGAGGGGACGAGCAGTACTTC. Protein product: CASSLNRGDEQYF.